Listed here are 6 T cell receptor beta chains from one sample, sequenced in a study of blood T cell repertoires in COVID-19. Repertoires were generated with immunoSEQ multiplex PCR, while TCRdb's copy carries only in-frame clones and drops some. The data show about 40,000 clones, more than 70% seen once. Sequencing was performed on peripheral blood. The receptors derive from a woman in her 70s with acute or convalescent COVID-19.

V usage is TRBV11-3 and J usage is TRBJ2-4, with 7 bases lining up with TRBD2. Germline CDR1 reads SGHNT; CDR2 reads YENEEA. With 2 bases clipped from V and 7 bases from J, the junction kept 8 bases outside the gene matches. This CDR3 is built from 15 residues. CDR3 coding DNA: TGTGCCAGCAGCTTACGCGCTAGCGGAGGGAACATTCAGTACTTC. This encodes CASSLRASGGNIQYF.

DNA of the CDR3: TGTGCCAGCTGCGCCTTCGGGGGGACGAATCAGCCCCAGCATTTT. This translates into CASCAFGGTNQPQHF. The chain joins TRBV18 to TRBJ1-5, with a tentative D call TRBD1 (5 bases). This CDR3 is 15 amino acids long. From germline, CDR1 is KGHSH and CDR2 LQKENI. V dropped 7 bases and J dropped 4 bases, with 17 bases sitting between them.

The genes are TRBV9 and TRBJ2-5; 11 nucleotides align to TRBD2. The ends lost 3 bases at V and 2 bases at J; junction bases unmatched: 3. The CDR3 has 15 amino acids. Germline lookup yields CDR1 SGDLS and CDR2 YYNGEE. CDR3 in amino acids: CASSARLAGQETQYF. CDR3 in DNA: TGTGCCAGCAGCGCCCGACTAGCGGGGCAAGAGACCCAGTACTTC.

As DNA, the CDR3 is TGTGCCAGCAGTTCGGTTTATAGCAATCAGCCCCAGCATTTT. This encodes CASSSVYSNQPQHF. This chain joins TRBV27 and TRBJ1-5; D not resolved. The CDR3 sequence is 14 residues long. Trimming left V 4 bases short and J 0 bases short, with 7 bases between. CDR1 MNHEY and CDR2 SMNVEV come from the germline V gene (reference sequence).

The CDR3 reads CASSEQVNQPQHF. As DNA, the CDR3 is TGTGCCAGCAGTGAGCAGGTTAATCAGCCCCAGCATTTT. The V call is TRBV6-1, the J call TRBJ1-5; D uncertain. Trimming left V 3 bases short and J 4 bases short, with 7 bases between. The CDR3 is 13 residues long. Germline V gene lookup returns CDR1 MNHNS and CDR2 SASEGT.

This clone came up once. Other DNA sequences in this sample translate to the same CDR3. The CDR3 DNA reads TGTGCCAGCAGTTTAGGAGGGGGCGTCAGGTATGGCTACACCTTC. It is translated as CASSLGGGVRYGYTF. The V gene is TRBV28, the J gene TRBJ1-2, with TRBD1 identical over 7 bases. Trimming at V came to 2 bases and at J to 5 bases, leaving 8 bases not matched to a gene. CDR3 length: 15 residues. The germline gives CDR1 MDHEN, CDR2 SYDVKM.